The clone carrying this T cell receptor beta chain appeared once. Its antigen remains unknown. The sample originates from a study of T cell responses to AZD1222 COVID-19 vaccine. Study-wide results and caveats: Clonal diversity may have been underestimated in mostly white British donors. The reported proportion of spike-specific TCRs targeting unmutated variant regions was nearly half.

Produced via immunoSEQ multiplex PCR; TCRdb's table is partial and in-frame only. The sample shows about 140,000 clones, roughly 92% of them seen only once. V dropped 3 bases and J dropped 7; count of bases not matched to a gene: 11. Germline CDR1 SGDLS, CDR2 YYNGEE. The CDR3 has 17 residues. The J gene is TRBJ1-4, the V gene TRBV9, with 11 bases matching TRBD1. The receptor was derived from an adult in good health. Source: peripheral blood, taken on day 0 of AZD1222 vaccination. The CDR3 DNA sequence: TGTGCCAGCAGCGCGCCCGGGACAGGGGGAGCTAGTGAAAAACTGTTTTTT. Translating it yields CASSAPGTGGASEKLFF.